Given below is one T cell receptor beta chain in context. Data came from immunoSEQ multiplex PCR; TCRdb stores just in-frame clones and leaves some out. The table has 200,000 to 250,000 clones, roughly 80% seen once; the top ten hold roughly 3.4%. This CDR3 comprises 17 residues. Germline V gene lookup returns CDR1 MDHEN and CDR2 SYDVKM. V shed 6 bases and J shed 0 bases, with 18 bases lying between them. The source of the sample is a study of blood T cell repertoires in COVID-19. The receptor comes from a young woman with acute or convalescent COVID-19. The chain combines TRBV28 with TRBJ1-3; D possibly corresponds to TRBD1 (6 bases). The sample consisted of peripheral blood. The CDR3 here is CASSSDGQSYSGNTIYF. The CDR3 DNA is TGTGCCAGCAGCTCCGATGGACAGTCCTACTCTGGAAACACCATATATTTT.